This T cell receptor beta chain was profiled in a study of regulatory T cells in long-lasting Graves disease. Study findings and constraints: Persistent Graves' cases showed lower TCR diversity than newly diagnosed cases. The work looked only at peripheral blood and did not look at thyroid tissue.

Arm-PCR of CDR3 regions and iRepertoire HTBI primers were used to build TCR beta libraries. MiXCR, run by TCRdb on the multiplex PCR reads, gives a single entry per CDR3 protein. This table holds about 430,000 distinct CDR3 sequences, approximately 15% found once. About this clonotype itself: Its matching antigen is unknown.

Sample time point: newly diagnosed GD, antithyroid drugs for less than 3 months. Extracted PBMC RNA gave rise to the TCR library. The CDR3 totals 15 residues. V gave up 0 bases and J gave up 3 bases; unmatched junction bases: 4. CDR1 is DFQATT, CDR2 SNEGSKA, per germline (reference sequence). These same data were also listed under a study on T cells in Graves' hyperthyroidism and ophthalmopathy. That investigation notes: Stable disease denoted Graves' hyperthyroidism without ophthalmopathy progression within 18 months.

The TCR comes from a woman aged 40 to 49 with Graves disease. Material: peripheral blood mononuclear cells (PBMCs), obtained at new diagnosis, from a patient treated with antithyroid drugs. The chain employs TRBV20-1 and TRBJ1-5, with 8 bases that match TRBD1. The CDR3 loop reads CSARDPGQVNQPQHF. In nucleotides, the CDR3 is TGCAGTGCTAGAGATCCGGGACAGGTCAATCAGCCCCAGCATTTT.